The 25 T cell receptor beta chains given below trace back to one sample, sequenced in a study of shared clonotypes between healthy human individuals. Only CD45RO-negative cells positively selected for CCR7 counted as naive CD8 cells, so terminally differentiated effector memory CD45RA+ cells were excluded. The assay was immunoSEQ multiplex PCR, and TCRdb's table has in-frame clones only and misses some. The sample lists approximately 810,000 clones, 80% to 95% occurring once. Material for sequencing was naive CD8+ T cells sorted from blood. These receptors originate from a man aged 25 to 40 in good health.

The V call is TRBV27, the J call TRBJ1-5; the D gene is possibly TRBD1 (5 bases). Germline assignment: CDR1 MNHEY and CDR2 SMNVEV (reference sequence). The CDR3 length is 16 residues. V was cut by 8 bases and J by 5 bases, with 22 bases left in between. The CDR3, as DNA: TGTGCCAGCCGTCCCACGGGGCAGGGCCTTTATCAGCCCCAGCATTTT. Translated: CASRPTGQGLYQPQHF.

The chain recombines TRBV11-2 with TRBJ2-7, with TRBD2 matching over 7 bases. This CDR3 contains 13 residues. V was pared by 6 bases and J by 4 bases, with 6 bases of the junction left unmatched. From germline, CDR1 is SGHAT and CDR2 FQNNGV. For the CDR3, the DNA is TGTGCCAGCAGTCCCACTAGCGAATACGAGCAGTACTTC. This sequence encodes CASSPTSEYEQYF.

The gene calls are TRBV11-2 and TRBJ2-3; 12 bases agree with TRBD2. Trimming cost V 7 bases and J 4 bases; bases outside gene matches: 12. This CDR3 has 17 amino acids. Germline V gives CDR1 SGHAT, CDR2 FQNNGV. The CDR3 sequence: CASNQLAGGFGADTQYF. In nucleotides, the CDR3 is TGTGCCAGCAACCAACTAGCGGGAGGATTTGGCGCAGATACGCAGTATTTT. Full variable domain (rest looked up from reference TRBV11-2 and TRBJ2-3): EAGVAQSPRYKIIEKRQSVAFWCNPISGHATLYWYQQILGQGPKLLIQFQNNGVVDDSQLPKDRFSAERLKGVDSTLKIQPAKLEDSAVYLCASNQLAGGFGADTQYFGPGTRLTVL.

The chain uses TRBV5-1 and TRBJ2-2; 14 bases map to TRBD2. After removal of 3 bases from V and 1 base from J, the junction contained 5 bases not matched to a gene. The CDR3 length is 18 residues. From germline, CDR1 is SGHRS and CDR2 YFSETQ. CDR3 region: CASSSGTSGRVNTGELFF. The CDR3 DNA follows: TGCGCCAGCAGCTCCGGGACTAGCGGGAGAGTGAACACCGGGGAGCTGTTTTTT.

V and J are TRBV5-5 and TRBJ2-2, with D possibly matching TRBD2 (5 bases). The CDR3 has 17 residues. The germline gives CDR1 SGHKS, CDR2 YYEKEE (reference sequence). Trimming shortened V by 0 bases and J by 2 bases, and 14 bases separated the two germline ends. CDR3 in amino acids: CASSLASGYGNTGELFF. Here the CDR3 DNA reads TGTGCCAGCAGCTTGGCATCGGGGTACGGAAACACCGGGGAGCTGTTTTTT.

The rearrangement joins TRBV7-8 to TRBJ2-3; the match to TRBD1 covers 8 bases. The CDR3 runs 14 residues. The V gene's germline CDR1 is SGHVS and CDR2 FQNEAQ. Trimming cost V 5 bases and J 4 bases; bases outside gene matches: 5. The CDR3 loop is CASSLGQGPDTQYF. The CDR3 coding sequence is TGTGCCAGCAGCCTAGGACAGGGCCCAGATACGCAGTATTTT.

The V gene is TRBV6-1, the J gene TRBJ2-5; tentative D call: TRBD1 (5 bases). V lost 2 bases and J 3 bases, leaving 10 bases between the germline ends. Germline CDR1 MNHNS, CDR2 SASEGT. CDR3 length: 14 amino acids. CDR3 in amino acids: CASSERTQKETQYF. The CDR3 region has the DNA TGTGCCAGCAGTGAAAGGACACAAAAAGAGACCCAGTACTTC.

In this sample, this clone turned up a few times. The chain joins TRBV4-1 to TRBJ1-4, with D uncertain. The CDR3 runs 12 residues. V gave up 0 bases and J gave up 6 bases, with 2 bases separating them. In germline, CDR1 is MGHRA, CDR2 YSYEKL. The CDR3 reads CASSQDYEKLFF. The CDR3 DNA sequence: TGCGCCAGCAGCCAAGACTATGAAAAACTGTTTTTT.

This chain connects TRBV19 to TRBJ2-7; D gene ambiguous. The germline gives CDR1 LNHDA, CDR2 SQIVND (reference sequence). There are 13 residues in the CDR3. The V gene lost 10 bases and the J gene lost 1 base, with 14 bases spanning the gap. The CDR3 here is CATRSIASYEQYF. CDR3 nucleotides: TGTGCCACCAGATCAATAGCATCCTACGAGCAGTACTTC.

The chain uses TRBV27 and TRBJ2-3, with 8 bases matching TRBD2. Trimming cost V 3 bases and J 1 base; bases outside gene matches: 3. CDR3 length: 15 amino acids. CDR1 is MNHEY, CDR2 SMNVEV, per germline (reference sequence). The CDR3, as DNA: TGTGCCAGCAGTTTTGCGGGAGGACGCACAGATACGCAGTATTTT. This translates into CASSFAGGRTDTQYF.

The chain carries TRBV4-2 and TRBJ2-5, with 7 bases fitting TRBD1. The V gene end was trimmed by 0 bases and the J gene end by 5 bases; junction bases not matched to a gene: 6. Germline V CDR1 and CDR2: LGHNA, YNFKEQ. This CDR3 comprises 15 residues. CDR3 region: CASSQDRGLLETQYF. CDR3 nucleotide sequence: TGTGCCAGCAGCCAAGATAGGGGGCTACTGGAGACCCAGTACTTC.

The genes are TRBV6-6 and TRBJ2-7; D is unresolved. The germline V gene encodes CDR1 MNHNY and CDR2 SVGAGI (reference sequence). Trimming took 8 bases from V and 2 from J, leaving 10 bases between them. The CDR3 is made up of 12 amino acids. The CDR3 DNA follows: TGTGCCAGCGGAAGACAAACCTACGAGCAGTACTTC. Amino acid sequence: CASGRQTYEQYF.

This CDR3 is CASSVGSPSYEQYF. DNA for the CDR3: TGTGCCAGCAGCGTAGGTTCCCCGTCCTACGAGCAGTACTTC. The rearrangement uses TRBV9 and TRBJ2-7, with unresolved D. CDR1 is SGDLS and CDR2 is YYNGEE in the germline V gene. V was trimmed by 0 bases and J by 1 base, leaving 8 bases between them. The CDR3 is 14 amino acids.

Only one count was recorded for this clone. The chain carries TRBV2 and TRBJ2-3, with 7 bases identical to TRBD2. The CDR3 totals 15 residues. V was pared by 8 bases and J by 1 base, with 9 bases of the junction left unmatched. Per the germline V gene, CDR1 is SNHLY and CDR2 is FYNNEI. This CDR3 is CASVGGRGGTDTQYF. CDR3 DNA sequence: TGTGCCAGCGTTGGCGGGAGAGGGGGCACAGATACGCAGTATTTT.

This chain links TRBV29-1 with TRBJ2-7; no clear D gene. This CDR3 region has 13 residues. V was pared by 6 bases and J by 7 bases, with 19 bases between. Per the germline V gene, CDR1 is SQVTM and CDR2 is ANQGSEA. The CDR3, as DNA: TGCAGCGTATTAGAGGAGAACCTAAGGGAGCAGTACTTC. Translating it yields CSVLEENLREQYF.

The chain carries TRBV7-6 and TRBJ2-3; 8 bases match TRBD2. There are 20 residues in the CDR3. V lost 0 bases to trimming and J lost 3 bases; unmatched junction nucleotides: 17. Germline CDR1 reads SGHVS; CDR2 reads FNYEAQ. The CDR3 spells CASSLALSKLGREVTDTQYF. CDR3 nucleotide sequence: TGTGCCAGCAGCTTAGCGCTAAGTAAATTGGGGCGGGAGGTGACAGATACGCAGTATTTT.

The chain combines TRBV6-6 with TRBJ2-1; 7 bases align to TRBD2. Germline CDR1 is MNHNY and CDR2 is SVGAGI (reference sequence). The length of the CDR3 is 16 residues. J was trimmed by 6 bases and V by 5 bases; bases with no gene match: 13. The CDR3 sequence is CASSPLAARFRNEQFF. DNA of the CDR3: TGTGCCAGCAGTCCCCTAGCGGCAAGATTCCGCAATGAGCAGTTCTTC.

The chain has TRBV7-9 and TRBJ2-2; D not resolved. Germline CDR1 SEHNR, CDR2 FQNEAQ (reference sequence). V shed 4 bases and J shed 6 bases, with 12 bases lying between them. The CDR3 consists of 14 residues. CDR3 residues: CASSYSNNPGELFF. As DNA, the CDR3 is TGTGCCAGCAGCTATTCCAACAATCCCGGGGAGCTGTTTTTT.

V gene TRBV6-5 combines with J gene TRBJ2-3; no clear D gene. CDR1 MNHEY and CDR2 SVGAGI come from the germline V gene. Trimming cost V 6 bases and J 4 bases, with 11 bases left between them. The CDR3 covers 13 residues. In DNA, the CDR3 is TGTGCCAGCAGAAAGGGCAGCGCAGATACGCAGTATTTT. Translated: CASRKGSADTQYF.

The CDR3 loop reads CASSPAYSYEQYF. CDR3 DNA sequence: TGTGCCAGCAGCCCGGCCTACTCCTACGAGCAGTACTTC. The V and J genes are TRBV5-4 and TRBJ2-7; the D is unclear. The germline V gene has CDR1 SGHNT and CDR2 YYREEE (reference sequence). Trimming stripped 4 bases from V and 0 bases from J, with 8 bases between. The CDR3 contains 13 residues.

The rearrangement links TRBV28 to TRBJ2-7; 11 bases are a match to TRBD2. V lost 5 bases and J lost 3; bases outside the gene matches: 21. Germline V gene data show CDR1 as MDHEN and CDR2 as SYDVKM. The CDR3 length is 20 residues. CDR3 in DNA: TGTGCCAGCAGTCTGTCCCCGGGACTAGCGGTCAGGGACTTAAGCTACGAGCAGTACTTC. Its translation: CASSLSPGLAVRDLSYEQYF.

The V and J genes are TRBV7-9 and TRBJ2-7; the match to TRBD2 covers 11 bases. CDR3 length: 17 residues. The J segment lost 4 bases and the V segment lost 2 bases, leaving 10 bases of the junction unmatched. Germline V gene sequence: CDR1 SEHNR, CDR2 FQNEAQ (reference sequence). CDR3 nucleotide sequence: TGTGCCAGCAGCTTATCTAGTCAGGGGACTAGCGGATACGAGCAGTACTTC. Protein: CASSLSSQGTSGYEQYF.

The rearrangement joins TRBV27 to TRBJ1-5, with 9 bases matching TRBD1. The CDR3 contains 14 residues. Germline V CDR1 and CDR2: MNHEY, SMNVEV (reference sequence). V gave up 7 bases and J gave up 6 bases; unmatched junction bases: 7. The CDR3 protein is CASTPGQGRQPQHF. In DNA form, the CDR3 reads TGTGCCAGCACCCCGGGACAGGGTCGTCAGCCCCAGCATTTT.

As concerns this clone: Additional DNA sequences in this sample encode the identical CDR3. The chain recombines TRBV6-1 with TRBJ2-7; D uncertain. Trimming stripped 3 bases from V and 1 base from J, with 4 bases between. The CDR3 extends over 12 amino acids. Germline CDR1 and CDR2: MNHNS and SASEGT. This chain's CDR3 is CASSEASYEQYF. In DNA form, the CDR3 reads TGTGCCAGCAGTGAGGCGTCCTACGAGCAGTACTTC.

The chain couples TRBV9 to TRBJ1-2; D unclear. CDR1 and CDR2 (germline): SGDLS, YYNGEE. The CDR3 is made up of 12 amino acids. V shed 3 bases and J shed 5 bases, with 8 bases lying between them. The DNA of the CDR3 is TGTGCCAGCAGCGGCCGATCGTATGGCTACACCTTC. Translated: CASSGRSYGYTF.